This record concerns one T cell receptor (beta chain) sequence. Its matching antigen is unknown. These newly diagnosed stage II-IVA oral cavity squamous cell carcinoma patients had no prior systemic or radiation treatment. Cohort: HPV-negative, locally advanced oral cavity squamous cell carcinoma patients. This sample stems from a study of neoadjuvant anti-PD-1 for oral cavity cancer. The study, taken as a whole, reports: With a few patients per group, TCR findings need larger cohorts.

Clones were sequenced by immunoSEQ multiplex PCR, and TCRdb holds only the in-frame ones, with some missing. Of more than 15,000 clones in the sample, roughly 66% were seen once. This TCR came from a person aged 35 to 85 with oral cavity squamous cell carcinoma. The sample consisted of PBMCs, taken before nivolumab (anti-PD-1) treatment.

The CDR3, as DNA: TGTGCCAGCAGTTACGTCCGGGAGCGCGGGACCCAGTACTTC. Its translation: CASSYVRERGTQYF. V is TRBV6-5 and J is TRBJ2-5; D perhaps matches TRBD2 (6 bases). Germline CDR1 reads MNHEY; CDR2 reads SVGAGI. The CDR3 covers 14 residues. The V end lost 2 bases, the J end lost 7 bases, and 14 bases lay between the germline ends.